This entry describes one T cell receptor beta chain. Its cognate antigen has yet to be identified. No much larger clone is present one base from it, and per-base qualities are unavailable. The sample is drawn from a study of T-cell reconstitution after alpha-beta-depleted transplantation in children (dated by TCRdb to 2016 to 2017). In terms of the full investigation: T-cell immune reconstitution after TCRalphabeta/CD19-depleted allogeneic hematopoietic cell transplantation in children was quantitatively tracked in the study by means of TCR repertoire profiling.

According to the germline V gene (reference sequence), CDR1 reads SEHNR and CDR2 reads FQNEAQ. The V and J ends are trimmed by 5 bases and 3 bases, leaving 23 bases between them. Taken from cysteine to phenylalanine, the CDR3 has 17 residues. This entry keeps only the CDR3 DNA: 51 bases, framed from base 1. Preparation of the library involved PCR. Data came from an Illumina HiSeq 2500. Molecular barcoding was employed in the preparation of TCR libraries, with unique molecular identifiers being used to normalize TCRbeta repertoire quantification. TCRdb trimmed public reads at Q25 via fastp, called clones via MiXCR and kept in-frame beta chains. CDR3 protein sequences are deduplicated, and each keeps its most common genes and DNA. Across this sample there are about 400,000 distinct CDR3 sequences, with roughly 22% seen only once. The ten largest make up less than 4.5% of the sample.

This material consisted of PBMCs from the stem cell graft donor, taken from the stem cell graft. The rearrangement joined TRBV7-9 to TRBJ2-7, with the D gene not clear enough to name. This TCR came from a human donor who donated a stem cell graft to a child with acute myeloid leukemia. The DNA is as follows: TGTGCCAGCAGCGCGAGATCCCTTCTATCACCGAGCTACGAGCAGTACTTC. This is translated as CASSARSLLSPSYEQYF.